A single sample gave rise to the 17 T cell receptor beta chains below, sequenced in a study of blood T cell repertoires in COVID-19. Measured with immunoSEQ multiplex PCR; TCRdb has only the in-frame clones, and not every one. The sample includes approximately 100,000 clones, 75% to 85% of them seen just once. Sequencing was performed on peripheral blood. The receptors originated from a man between 60 and 75 years old with acute or convalescent COVID-19.

In its sample, this clone was seen once. Here the CDR3 DNA reads TGTGCCAGCAGCTTAGTAGGGGCTGGGAACACCGGGGAGCTGTTTTTT. Translating gives CASSLVGAGNTGELFF. This chain joins TRBV7-3 and TRBJ2-2; TRBD1 is a possible D gene (5 bases). Trimming removed 2 bases from V and 1 base from J, with 11 bases in between. The length of the CDR3 is 16 residues. Germline V CDR1 and CDR2: SGHTA, FQGTGA.

This chain joins TRBV29-1 and TRBJ1-4; a weak D match, TRBD1 (5 bases). Per the germline V gene, CDR1 is SQVTM and CDR2 is ANQGSEA. Deletions cut 4 bases from V and 3 bases from J, with 9 bases between. The CDR3 covers 13 residues. The CDR3 loop reads CSVAPTANEKLFF. The CDR3 DNA reads as TGCAGCGTTGCCCCGACAGCTAATGAAAAACTGTTTTTT.

V is TRBV3-1 (or the pseudogene TRBV3-2) and J is TRBJ2-7, with D tentatively TRBD2 (5 bases). The length of the CDR3 is 13 residues. V was pared by 2 bases and J by 6 bases, with 11 bases between. The germline CDR1 and CDR2 sequences are LGHDT and YNNKEL (reference sequence). For the CDR3, the DNA is TGTGCCAGCAGCCAACAGGACTGGGGCGAGCAGTACGTC. Amino acids: CASSQQDWGEQYV.

This clone has more than one count but fewer than ten. The chain is built from TRBV5-4 and TRBJ1-6; the D gene is possibly TRBD1 (6 bases). CDR3 length: 15 residues. V gave up 4 bases and J gave up 5 bases, with 13 bases separating them. Germline CDR1 reads SGHNT; CDR2 reads YYREEE (reference sequence). The CDR3 DNA reads TGTGCCAGCAGCGCAAACAGGGTTGATAATTCACCCCTCCACTTT. It is translated as CASSANRVDNSPLHF.

The chain has TRBV27 and TRBJ2-7; the D gene is possibly TRBD2 (6 bases). Germline CDR1 reads MNHEY; CDR2 reads SMNVEV (reference sequence). Deletions cut 8 bases from V and 0 bases from J, with 14 bases between. CDR3 size: 14 residues. The CDR3 is CASGDSSSSYEQYV. For the CDR3, the DNA is TGTGCCAGCGGGGACTCGTCGAGCTCCTACGAGCAGTACGTC.

The chain links TRBV28 to TRBJ1-4; 7 bases fit TRBD1. This CDR3 has 16 amino acids. Germline V gene data show CDR1 as MDHEN and CDR2 as SYDVKM. V was pared by 3 bases and J by 10 bases, with 14 bases of the junction left unmatched. The CDR3 region has the DNA TGTGCCAGCAGTTTGTCCACGGAGACAGGGATGGGAAAACTGTTTTTT. It specifies CASSLSTETGMGKLFF.

This chain connects TRBV7-9 to TRBJ2-6, with D perhaps matching TRBD2 (7 bases). The CDR3 extends over 16 amino acids. Deletions cut 6 bases from V and 0 bases from J, with 12 bases between. From germline, CDR1 is SEHNR and CDR2 FQNEAQ (reference sequence). As DNA, the CDR3 is TGTGCCAGCAGGGCGGGGGCCAACTCTGGGGCCAACGTCCTGACTTTC. This codes for CASRAGANSGANVLTF.

This clone came up a few times. The chain joins TRBV12-3 or TRBV12-4 to TRBJ1-1; 7 positions agree with TRBD1. This CDR3 is built from 12 residues. The V and J ends lost 4 bases and 8 bases, in that order; junction bases with no gene match: 4. The CDR3 is CASSSTGREAFF. Written as DNA, the CDR3 is TGTGCCAGCAGTTCGACAGGGCGGGAAGCTTTCTTT.

The genes are TRBV11-1 and TRBJ1-2; TRBD1 matches at 7 bases. CDR1 and CDR2 from the germline V gene are SGHAT and FQDESV (reference sequence). The CDR3 length is 12 residues. J lost 6 bases, V lost 2 bases, and 0 bases had no gene match. The CDR3 here is CASSLTGDGYTF. The CDR3 bases are TGTGCCAGCAGCTTAACAGGGGATGGCTACACCTTC.

The V call is TRBV28, the J call TRBJ1-2; TRBD1 is a possible D gene (5 bases). The CDR3 is made up of 13 amino acids. CDR1 is MDHEN and CDR2 is SYDVKM in the germline V gene. Deletions cut 3 bases from V and 5 bases from J, with 10 bases between. The CDR3 region is CASSFRARYGYTF. The CDR3 DNA reads TGTGCCAGCAGTTTCAGGGCAAGATATGGCTACACCTTC.

This chain links TRBV5-6 with TRBJ1-5, with D perhaps matching TRBD1 (6 bases). The germline V gene encodes CDR1 SGHDT and CDR2 YYEEEE. There are 15 residues in the CDR3. The V end was cut by 1 base, the J end by 3 bases, with 11 bases between. The DNA of the CDR3 is TGTGCCAGCAGCTTGCTTCAGGGGTCCAATCAGCCCCAGCATTTT. Translating gives CASSLLQGSNQPQHF.

The sample holds one count of this clone. The chain recombines TRBV15 with TRBJ1-5; D gene ambiguous. The length of the CDR3 is 12 residues. Trimming cost V 2 bases and J 4 bases, with 3 bases left between them. Germline loops: CDR1 LNHNV, CDR2 YYDKDF (reference sequence). The CDR3, as DNA: TGTGCCACCAGCAGAACAAATCAGCCCCAGCATTTT. Its translation: CATSRTNQPQHF.

V and J are TRBV3-1 (or the pseudogene TRBV3-2) and TRBJ2-4, with D tentatively TRBD1 (5 bases). Germline V lookup: CDR1 LGHDT, CDR2 YNNKEL (reference sequence). The CDR3 extends over 12 amino acids. V was cut by 1 base and J by 9 bases, with 7 bases left in between. The CDR3 loop reads CASSQVQGIQYF. CDR3 nucleotides: TGTGCCAGCAGCCAAGTGCAGGGCATTCAGTACTTC.

The sample holds a few counts of this clone. The V gene is TRBV5-1, the J gene TRBJ1-1; D is perhaps TRBD1 (5 bases). Trimming removed 0 bases from V and 4 bases from J, with 13 bases in between. CDR1 SGHRS and CDR2 YFSETQ come from the germline V gene. There are 15 residues in the CDR3. CDR3 sequence (DNA): TGCGCCAGCAGCTTGGATGTGGGGGGGAGCACTGAAGCTTTCTTT. It is translated as CASSLDVGGSTEAFF.

V usage is TRBV11-2 and J usage is TRBJ2-7; the match to TRBD1 covers 10 bases. Germline V CDR1 and CDR2: SGHAT, FQNNGV. Unmatched junction bases numbered 3, after V lost 1 base and J lost 3 bases. The length of the CDR3 is 15 residues. The CDR3 nucleotides are TGTGCCAGCAGCTTAGTGTGGACAGGGGGCTACGAGCAGTACTTC. It is translated as CASSLVWTGGYEQYF.

This chain links TRBV7-9 with TRBJ1-5, with D tentatively TRBD1 (6 bases). The CDR3 sequence is 15 residues long. Looked up from germline, CDR1 is SEHNR and CDR2 is FQNEAQ (reference sequence). Trimming took off 1 base at V and 6 bases at J, with 13 bases between the two ends. CDR3 sequence: CASSLGTGRVQPQHF. CDR3 DNA: TGTGCCAGCAGCTTAGGAACAGGGCGGGTTCAGCCCCAGCATTTT.

V and J are TRBV19 and TRBJ2-6, with D perhaps TRBD2 (5 bases). Germline V CDR1 and CDR2: LNHDA, SQIVND (reference sequence). The CDR3 consists of 15 residues. V lost 6 bases, J lost 3 bases, and 12 bases lay in between. For the CDR3, the DNA is TGTGCCAGTAGCAGAGAGGGAAGTGGGGCCAACGTCCTGACTTTC. Encoded protein: CASSREGSGANVLTF.